The rows below give T cell receptor beta chains drawn from one sample of a study of T cells after yellow fever vaccination. TCRdb reanalysed the 5' RACE reads using MiXCR and keeps one entry per CDR3 protein. The data hold around 340,000 distinct CDR3 sequences, with 8.7% observed a single time. The sample in question was PBMCs, obtained on the day of the first yellow fever vaccination. All receptors derive from a man between 18 and 35 years old who received the YFV17D yellow fever vaccine. The CDR3 runs from the conserved cysteine through the conserved F or W. Fields, in order: V gene, D gene, clone size, J gene, CDR3 protein, CDR3 DNA. A D gene is named only where the DNA matches it firmly. Clone size is not always given. Where it is, it says once, few, many or a class for expanded clones.

TRBV7-3	.	.	TRBJ2-2	CASSPQGGRNTGELFF	TGTGCCAGCAGCCCGCAAGGGGGGCGAAACACCGGGGAGCTGTTTTTT
TRBV12-3/TRBV12-4	TRBD1	few	TRBJ1-6	CASSLTWTGNSPLHF	TGTGCCAGCAGTTTAACCTGGACAGGGAATTCACCCCTCCACTTT
TRBV4-3	.	.	TRBJ2-6	CASSQDSGAGANVLTF	TGCGCCAGCAGCCAAGACTCAGGGGCTGGGGCCAACGTCCTGACTTTC
TRBV12-3/TRBV12-4	.	.	TRBJ1-5	CASSLENSNQPQHF	TGTGCCAGCAGTTTGGAAAATAGCAATCAGCCCCAGCATTTT
TRBV7-8	.	few	TRBJ2-7	CASSLAPGAGYEQYF	TGTGCCAGCAGCTTAGCCCCAGGGGCAGGATACGAGCAGTACTTC
TRBV10-3	.	few	TRBJ2-1	CAISEVLRGEQFF	TGTGCCATCAGTGAAGTCCTAAGGGGCGAGCAGTTCTTC
TRBV4-2	TRBD1	few	TRBJ2-5	CASSQQQGLGSWETQYF	TGTGCCAGCAGCCAGCAACAGGGGTTAGGTTCTTGGGAGACCCAGTACTTC
TRBV11-2	.	few	TRBJ2-3	CASSLDIGTTDTQYF	TGTGCCAGCAGCTTAGATATCGGCACCACAGATACGCAGTATTTT
TRBV4-2	.	few	TRBJ1-2	CASSQQRNYGYTF	TGTGCCAGCAGCCAACAACGTAACTATGGCTACACCTTC
TRBV6-1	TRBD1	many	TRBJ1-5	CATSDPGQGVGPQHF	TGTGCCACAAGTGATCCGGGACAGGGGGTAGGGCCCCAGCATTTT
TRBV20-1	TRBD1	.	TRBJ1-2	CSARPVGTASLDGYTF	TGCAGTGCTAGACCTGTGGGGACAGCATCCCTCGATGGCTACACCTTC
TRBV2	.	.	TRBJ2-3	CASSEAELRRGFADTQYF	TGTGCCAGCAGTGAAGCGGAGTTGCGGAGGGGTTTTGCAGATACGCAGTATTTT
TRBV4-1	.	.	TRBJ1-4	CASSRTQGRTNEKLFF	TGCGCCAGCAGCCGAACCCAGGGAAGAACTAATGAAAAACTGTTTTTT
TRBV24-1	TRBD2	few	TRBJ2-1	CATSTARGGGENEQFF	TGTGCCACCAGTACTGCTCGAGGCGGGGGGGAGAATGAGCAGTTCTTC
TRBV28	.	.	TRBJ2-5	CASGIPGAPETQYF	TGTGCCAGCGGGATCCCCGGGGCCCCAGAGACCCAGTACTTC
TRBV7-2	TRBD2	many	TRBJ2-5	CASSLAMGLAEETQYF	TGTGCCAGCAGCTTAGCTATGGGACTAGCGGAAGAGACCCAGTACTTC
TRBV7-6	.	.	TRBJ2-3	CASSPGGGHSGRADTQYF	TGTGCCAGCAGCCCCGGTGGGGGCCATAGCGGAAGGGCAGATACGCAGTATTTT
TRBV5-1	.	many	TRBJ2-5	CASSLVEDKETQYF	TGCGCCAGCAGCTTGGTGGAGGATAAAGAGACCCAGTACTTC
TRBV12-3/TRBV12-4	.	many	TRBJ2-7	CASSLLWGYEQYF	TGTGCCAGCAGTCTCTTATGGGGCTACGAGCAGTACTTC
TRBV7-2	TRBD1	few	TRBJ2-7	CASSLGWDSYEQYF	TGTGCCAGCAGCTTAGGATGGGACAGCTACGAGCAGTACTTC
TRBV4-2	TRBD1	few	TRBJ1-5	CASSQDLGQGHQPQHF	TGTGCCAGCAGCCAAGATCTGGGACAGGGCCATCAGCCCCAGCATTTT
TRBV5-1	TRBD2	.	TRBJ2-3	CASSTSGGLTDTQYF	TGCGCCAGTAGCACTAGCGGGGGGCTCACAGATACGCAGTATTTT
TRBV4-1	.	many	TRBJ2-3	CASSPYRQADTDTQYF	TGCGCCAGCAGCCCCTACAGACAGGCGGACACAGATACGCAGTATTTT
TRBV13	.	few	TRBJ2-2	CASSQDGGPGELFF	TGTGCCAGCAGCCAAGACGGGGGGCCCGGGGAGCTGTTTTTT
TRBV7-2	.	few	TRBJ2-1	CASSGSFGYNEQFF	TGTGCCAGCAGCGGATCCTTTGGCTACAATGAGCAGTTCTTC
TRBV6-1	.	few	TRBJ2-4	CASSERGRTSPRTHF	TGTGCCAGCAGTGAAAGGGGCAGGACCAGTCCGCGCACGCACTTC
TRBV11-2	.	many	TRBJ2-5	CASSVGFQETQYF	TGTGCCAGCAGCGTCGGGTTCCAAGAGACCCAGTACTTC
TRBV24-1	.	many	TRBJ2-3	CATSGSTDTQYF	TGTGCCACCAGTGGGAGCACAGATACGCAGTATTTT
TRBV15	.	few	TRBJ2-2	CATSRDRAVGELFF	TGTGCCACCAGCAGAGACAGGGCGGTCGGGGAGCTGTTTTTT
TRBV6-2/TRBV6-3	TRBD1	.	TRBJ1-1	CASSKTQGAEAFF	TGTGCCAGCAGCAAAACACAGGGGGCTGAAGCTTTCTTT
TRBV7-2	.	few	TRBJ2-2	CASSLILRTGELFF	TGTGCCAGCAGCTTAATACTCCGCACCGGGGAGCTGTTTTTT
TRBV4-3	.	.	TRBJ2-4	CASSRERLAKNIQYF	TGCGCCAGCAGCCGAGAGCGGCTAGCCAAAAACATTCAGTACTTC
TRBV20-1	.	many	TRBJ1-1	CSAPRQVNTEAFF	TGCAGTGCTCCCCGTCAAGTGAACACTGAAGCTTTCTTT
TRBV4-1	.	.	TRBJ1-2	CASSQERNFNYGYTF	TGCGCCAGCAGCCAAGAGCGGAATTTTAACTATGGCTACACCTTC
TRBV5-1	.	many	TRBJ1-1	CASSLVGGDYTEAFF	TGCGCCAGCAGCTTGGTTGGGGGCGATTACACTGAAGCTTTCTTT
TRBV20-1	.	few	TRBJ2-1	CSANSDISYNEQFF	TGCAGTGCTAACTCGGACATTTCCTACAATGAGCAGTTCTTC
TRBV29-1	.	.	TRBJ1-5	CSVASGGPQPQHF	TGCAGCGTGGCGAGCGGGGGCCCTCAGCCCCAGCATTTT
TRBV9	.	many	TRBJ2-3	CASSVAPAFSTDTQYF	TGTGCCAGCAGCGTAGCCCCAGCGTTTAGCACAGATACGCAGTATTTT
TRBV6-5	TRBD1	large	TRBJ1-4	CASSHSLQGTATNEKLFF	TGTGCCAGCAGTCACTCCCTACAGGGGACAGCAACTAATGAAAAACTGTTTTTT
TRBV7-2	TRBD1	few	TRBJ1-6	CASSRRTGAYNSPLHF	TGTGCCAGCAGCCGAAGGACAGGTGCCTATAATTCACCCCTCCACTTT
TRBV5-6	.	.	TRBJ1-4	CASSPQLMGRNNEKLFF	TGTGCCAGCAGCCCGCAATTAATGGGCAGGAATAATGAAAAACTGTTTTTT
TRBV7-9	TRBD1	few	TRBJ1-6	CASSRDSDSPLHF	TGTGCCAGCAGTCGGGACAGTGATTCACCCCTCCACTTT
TRBV6-2/TRBV6-3	TRBD1	few	TRBJ2-7	CASSSQDRGDEQYF	TGTGCCAGCAGTTCTCAGGACAGGGGAGACGAGCAGTACTTC
TRBV4-2	.	.	TRBJ1-1	CASSQGGRGNLNTEAFF	TGTGCCAGCAGCCAAGGCGGAAGGGGGAATCTGAACACTGAAGCTTTCTTT
TRBV20-1	TRBD2	many	TRBJ2-7	CSAERPAGASYEQYF	TGCAGTGCTGAGAGGCCAGCGGGGGCCTCCTACGAGCAGTACTTC